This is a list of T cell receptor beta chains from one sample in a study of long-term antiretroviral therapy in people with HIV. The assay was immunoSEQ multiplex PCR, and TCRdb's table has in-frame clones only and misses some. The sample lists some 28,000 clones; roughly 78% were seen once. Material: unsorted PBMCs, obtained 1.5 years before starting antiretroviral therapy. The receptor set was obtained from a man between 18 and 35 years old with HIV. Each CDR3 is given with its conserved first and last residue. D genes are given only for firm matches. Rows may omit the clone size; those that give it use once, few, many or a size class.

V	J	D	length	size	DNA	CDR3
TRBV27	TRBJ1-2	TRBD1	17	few	TGTGCCAGCAGTCCCTCTCCCTTGCAGGGGGCCGTTTATGGCTACACCTTC	CASSPSPLQGAVYGYTF
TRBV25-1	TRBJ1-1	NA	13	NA	TGTGCCAGCAGTGAATTCGGGGACACTGAAGCTTTCTTT	CASSEFGDTEAFF
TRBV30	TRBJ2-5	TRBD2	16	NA	TGTGCCTGGAGTGGACGACTAGCGGGATTAGAAGAGACCCAGTACTTC	CAWSGRLAGLEETQYF
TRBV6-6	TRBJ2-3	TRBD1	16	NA	TGTGCCAGCAGTAGCCCCGACAGGGGTGCCACAGATACGCAGTATTTT	CASSSPDRGATDTQYF
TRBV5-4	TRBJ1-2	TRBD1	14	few	TGTGCCAGCAGGGATGGACAGGGGTCGACTGGCTACACCTTC	CASRDGQGSTGYTF
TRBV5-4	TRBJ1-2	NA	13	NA	TGTGCCAGCAGCTTCGTTACAGAGTATGGCTACACCTTC	CASSFVTEYGYTF
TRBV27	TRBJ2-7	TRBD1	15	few	TGTGCCAGCAGTGGTCCAGCCAGGGGGACCTACGAGCAGTACTTC	CASSGPARGTYEQYF
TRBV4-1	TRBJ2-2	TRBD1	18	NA	TGCGCCAGCAGCCAAGGGACAGGGGTTTTTGGGGACACCGGGGAGCTGTTTTTT	CASSQGTGVFGDTGELFF
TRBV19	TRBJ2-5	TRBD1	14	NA	TGTGCCAGTAGTATCCGGGCAGGGGGCGAGACCCAGTACTTC	CASSIRAGGETQYF
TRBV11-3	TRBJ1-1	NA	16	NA	TGTGCCAGCAGCTTTCCCACGGGGACGCGGTACACTGAAGCTTTCTTT	CASSFPTGTRYTEAFF
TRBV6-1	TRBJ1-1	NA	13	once	TGTGCCAGCTGGACCTTCATGAACACTGAAGCTTTCTTT	CASWTFMNTEAFF
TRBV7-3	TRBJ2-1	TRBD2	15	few	TGTGCCAGCAGCGAGGGACTAGCGGGACTAACGGAGCAGTTCTTC	CASSEGLAGLTEQFF
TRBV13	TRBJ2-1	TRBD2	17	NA	TGTGCCAGCAGCTCCCTAGGGCGGGGGGGGGTAAGCAATGAGCAGTTCTTC	CASSSLGRGGVSNEQFF
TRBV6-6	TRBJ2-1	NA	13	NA	TGTGCCAGCAGAACTGACAAGTACAATGAGCAGTTCTTC	CASRTDKYNEQFF
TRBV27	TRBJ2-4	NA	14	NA	TGTGCCAGCAGGACGTACCTAGCCAAAAACATTCAGTACTTC	CASRTYLAKNIQYF
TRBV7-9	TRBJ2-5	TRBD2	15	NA	TGTGCCAGCAGCTCGGGACTAGCGTTGCTCGAGACCCAGTACTTC	CASSSGLALLETQYF
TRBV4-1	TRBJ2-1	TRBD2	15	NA	TGCGCCAGCAGCCAAGTAGCGGGAGCTCGGAATGAGCAGTTCTTC	CASSQVAGARNEQFF
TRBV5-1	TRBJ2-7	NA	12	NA	TGCGCCAGCAGCTTGGTCGGCTACGAGCAGTACTTC	CASSLVGYEQYF
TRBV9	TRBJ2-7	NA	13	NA	TGTGCCAGCAGCAAACGACAGGTGGGAGAGCAGTACTTC	CASSKRQVGEQYF
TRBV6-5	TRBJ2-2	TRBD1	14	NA	TGTGCCAGCAGAGCTGACAGGGGCACCGGGGAGCTGTTTTTT	CASRADRGTGELFF
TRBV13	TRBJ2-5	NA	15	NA	TGTGCCAGCAGCCCGAGGGACCGCTTCCAAGAGACCCAGTACTTC	CASSPRDRFQETQYF
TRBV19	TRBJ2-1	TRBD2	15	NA	TGTGCCAGTAGCAGAGGGACTAGCGGATACAATGAGCAGTTCTTC	CASSRGTSGYNEQFF
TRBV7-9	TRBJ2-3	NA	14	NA	TGTGCCAGCAGCCAGGAAGGCGGTCCAGATACGCAGTATTTT	CASSQEGGPDTQYF
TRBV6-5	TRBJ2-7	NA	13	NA	TGTGCCAGCAGTTCGTACCAGACCTACGAGCAGTACTTC	CASSSYQTYEQYF
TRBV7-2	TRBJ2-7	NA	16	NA	TGTGCCAGCAGCTATACTCCCGGGACTCACACCTACGAGCAGTACTTC	CASSYTPGTHTYEQYF
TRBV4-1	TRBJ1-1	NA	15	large	TGCGCCAGCAGCCAAGGGGGACCCTCGAACACTGAAGCTTTCTTT	CASSQGGPSNTEAFF
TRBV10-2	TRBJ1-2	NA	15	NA	TGCGCCAGCAGTGAAATCAGGGCCGGGGCTTATGGCTACACCTTC	CASSEIRAGAYGYTF
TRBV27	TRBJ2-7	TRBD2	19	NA	TGTGCCAGCAGTACACTCGGGACTAGCGGGGGGACTAACCCCTACGAGCAGTACTTC	CASSTLGTSGGTNPYEQYF
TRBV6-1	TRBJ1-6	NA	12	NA	TGTGCCAGCACCGGGGGTGGATCACCCCTCCACTTT	CASTGGGSPLHF
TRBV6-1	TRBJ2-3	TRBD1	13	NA	TGTGCCAGTACTGACAGGGAAACAGATACGCAGTATTTT	CASTDRETDTQYF
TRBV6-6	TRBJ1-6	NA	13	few	TGTGCCAGCAGCACCGACCGTTATTCACCCCTCCACTTT	CASSTDRYSPLHF
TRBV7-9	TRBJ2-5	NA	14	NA	TGTGCCAGCAGCCTAGGACAGATTCAAGAGACCCAGTACTTC	CASSLGQIQETQYF
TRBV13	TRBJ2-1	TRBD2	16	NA	TGTGCCAGCCCCATTGGTGTGTTAGCGGGGAGGCATGAGCAGTTCTTC	CASPIGVLAGRHEQFF
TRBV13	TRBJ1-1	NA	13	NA	TGTGCCAGCAGCACGCAGGGGATCCCTGAAGCTTTCTTT	CASSTQGIPEAFF
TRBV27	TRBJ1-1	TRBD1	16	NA	TGTGCCAGCAGCCCTAACAACAGGGGGTGGAACACTGAAGCTTTCTTT	CASSPNNRGWNTEAFF
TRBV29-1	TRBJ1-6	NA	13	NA	TGCAGCGTTGCCCAGGGGACTAATTCACCCCTCCACTTT	CSVAQGTNSPLHF
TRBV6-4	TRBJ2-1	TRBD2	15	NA	TGTGCCAGCAGTGAAGGAGCGGGGGGCTACAATGAGCAGTTCTTC	CASSEGAGGYNEQFF
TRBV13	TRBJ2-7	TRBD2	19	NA	TGTGCCAGCAGCTCCGAAGGACTAGCGCCCCGATCCGCCTCCTACGAGCAGTACTTC	CASSSEGLAPRSASYEQYF
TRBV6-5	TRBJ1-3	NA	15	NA	TGTGCCAGCAGTTATAAAGGTGGAACTGGAAACACCATATATTTT	CASSYKGGTGNTIYF
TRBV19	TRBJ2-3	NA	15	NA	TGTGCCAGTAGTATGAGGCAGGGGTGGACAGATACGCAGTATTTT	CASSMRQGWTDTQYF
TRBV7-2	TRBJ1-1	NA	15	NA	TGTGCCAGCAGGACGGGACAACTCATGAACACTGAAGCTTTCTTT	CASRTGQLMNTEAFF
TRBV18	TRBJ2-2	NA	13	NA	TGTGCCAGCTCACTAGCGGTCACCGGGGAGCTGTTTTTT	CASSLAVTGELFF
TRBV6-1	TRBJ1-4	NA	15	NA	TGTGCCAGCAGTGAAGGGGCAGGGGAAGGGGAAAAACTGTTTTTT	CASSEGAGEGEKLFF
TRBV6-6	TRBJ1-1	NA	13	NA	TGTGCCAGCAGGACCGACAGATACACTGAAGCTTTCTTT	CASRTDRYTEAFF
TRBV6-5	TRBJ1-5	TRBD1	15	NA	TGTGCCAGCAGCCCACCGGGACAGGAGGGTCAGCCCCAGCATTTT	CASSPPGQEGQPQHF
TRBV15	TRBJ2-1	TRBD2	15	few	TGTGCCACCAGCGGAACTAGCGGGAGTTTGGATGAGCAGTTCTTC	CATSGTSGSLDEQFF
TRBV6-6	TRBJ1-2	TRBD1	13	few	TGTGCCAGCAGGTCCGGGACAGGGGATGGCTACACCTTC	CASRSGTGDGYTF
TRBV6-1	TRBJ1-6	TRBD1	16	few	TGTGCCAGCAGTGAGGGACAGGCCACTCTTAATTCACCCCTCCACTTT	CASSEGQATLNSPLHF
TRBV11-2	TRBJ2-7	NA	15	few	TGTGCCAGCAGCCTCCGGGGCGGTACACCCTACGAGCAGTACTTC	CASSLRGGTPYEQYF
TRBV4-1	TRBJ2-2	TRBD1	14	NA	TGCGCCAGCAGCGACCTACAGGGGCCCGGGGAGCTGTTTTTT	CASSDLQGPGELFF
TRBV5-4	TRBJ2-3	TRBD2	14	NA	TGTGCCAGCAGCTTGGTAGCGGGGACAGATACGCAGTATTTT	CASSLVAGTDTQYF
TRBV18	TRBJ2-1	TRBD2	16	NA	TGTGCCAGCTCACCTTCTAGCGGGAGGGCCCACAATGAGCAGTTCTTC	CASSPSSGRAHNEQFF
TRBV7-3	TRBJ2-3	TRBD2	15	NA	TGTGCCAGCAGCCTTATAGCGGGGAGCACAGATACGCAGTATTTT	CASSLIAGSTDTQYF